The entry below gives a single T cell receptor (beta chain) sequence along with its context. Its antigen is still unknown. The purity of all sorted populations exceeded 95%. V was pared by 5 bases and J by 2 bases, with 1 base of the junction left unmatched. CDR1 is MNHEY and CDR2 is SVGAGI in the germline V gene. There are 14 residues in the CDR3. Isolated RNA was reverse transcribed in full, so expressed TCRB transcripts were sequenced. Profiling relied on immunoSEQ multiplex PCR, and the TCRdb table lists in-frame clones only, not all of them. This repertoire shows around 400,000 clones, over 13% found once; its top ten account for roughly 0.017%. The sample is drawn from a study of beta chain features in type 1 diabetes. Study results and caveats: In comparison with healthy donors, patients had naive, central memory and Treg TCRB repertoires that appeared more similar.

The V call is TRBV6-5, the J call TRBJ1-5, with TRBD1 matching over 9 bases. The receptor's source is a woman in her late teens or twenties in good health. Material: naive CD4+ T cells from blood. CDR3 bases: TGTGCCAGCAGTCGGACAGGGGGCAATCAGCCCCAGCATTTT. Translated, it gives CASSRTGGNQPQHF.